The 27 T cell receptor beta chains below come from one sample, sequenced in a study of blood T cell repertoires in COVID-19. Some clones are missing from TCRdb's copy, which holds only in-frame ones; the method was immunoSEQ multiplex PCR. The sample gives roughly 260,000 clones, around 89% of which show up once; 3.7% is in the top ten. Sequencing was performed on peripheral blood. These TCRs come from a woman aged 40 to 50 with acute or convalescent COVID-19.

This chain joins TRBV7-9 and TRBJ1-1; D uncertain. Trimming left V 4 bases short and J 1 base short, with 7 bases between. Germline V lookup: CDR1 SEHNR, CDR2 FQNEAQ (reference sequence). The CDR3 contains 13 residues. CDR3 DNA: TGTGCCAGCAGCTACTACAAGAACACTGAAGCTTTCTTT. Residues: CASSYYKNTEAFF.

This sequence joins TRBV5-8 and TRBJ1-4; 9 bases are a match to TRBD1. The germline gives CDR1 SGHTS, CDR2 YDEGEE. The ends lost 4 bases at V and 8 bases at J; junction bases unmatched: 12. There are 16 residues in the CDR3. The CDR3 DNA reads TGTGCCAGCAGCAGAGGGACAGGGCGGGGGCTCGAAAAACTGTTTTTT. It yields the protein CASSRGTGRGLEKLFF.

The chain couples TRBV2 to TRBJ1-5; the D gene is possibly TRBD1 (5 bases). V was cut by 4 bases and J by 9 bases, with 10 bases left in between. There are 12 residues in the CDR3. Germline values: CDR1 SNHLY, CDR2 FYNNEI. CDR3 sequence reads: CASSGQGRPQHF. CDR3 nucleotide sequence: TGTGCCAGCAGTGGGCAGGGAAGGCCCCAGCATTTT.

This clone was seen a single time. V is TRBV6-2 or TRBV6-3 and J is TRBJ2-2; no clear D gene. Germline V gene lookup returns CDR1 MNHEY and CDR2 SVGEGT. Between the trimmed V and J ends, which lost 6 bases and 7 bases, there was a span of 6 bases. CDR3 length: 11 amino acids. CDR3 in DNA: TGTGCCAGCAGCCTCCACGGGGAGCTGTTTTTT. Its translation is CASSLHGELFF.

The chain carries TRBV19 and TRBJ1-2; no definite D call. The CDR3 spans 16 residues. CDR1 and CDR2 (germline): LNHDA, SQIVND (reference sequence). V lost 5 bases and J lost 0, with 16 bases in between. CDR3 sequence (DNA): TGTGCCAGTAGTTACCGGAGGCACCTAGCTAACTATGGCTACACCTTC. It codes for CASSYRRHLANYGYTF.

The chain combines TRBV4-1 with TRBJ2-1; 9 nucleotides agree with TRBD1. The ends lost 0 bases at V and 7 bases at J; junction bases unmatched: 10. Germline V gene sequence: CDR1 MGHRA, CDR2 YSYEKL. This CDR3 is 17 amino acids long. The CDR3 DNA is TGCGCCAGCAGCCAAGATCAAACAGGGGGCGCGGGGAATGAGCAGTTCTTC. Protein sequence: CASSQDQTGGAGNEQFF.

This rearrangement joins TRBV9 to TRBJ1-3; a weak D match, TRBD1 (5 bases). This CDR3 contains 16 residues. Germline V gene data show CDR1 as SGDLS and CDR2 as YYNGEE. Trimming took off 4 bases at V and 4 bases at J, with 18 bases between the two ends. The CDR3 coding sequence is TGTGCCAGCAGCCGTCAGGGCTCAAACTTCGGAAACACCATATATTTT. It specifies CASSRQGSNFGNTIYF.

This chain joins TRBV2 and TRBJ1-5; no reliable D call. V was trimmed by 6 bases and J by 9 bases, leaving 12 bases between them. The CDR3 has 12 residues. Germline V lookup: CDR1 SNHLY, CDR2 FYNNEI. The CDR3: CASRQVEGPQHF. CDR3 bases: TGTGCCAGCAGGCAGGTCGAGGGGCCCCAGCATTTT. Full variable domain (remainder filled in from reference TRBV2 and TRBJ1-5): EPEVTQTPSHQVTQMGQEVILRCVPISNHLYFYWYRQILGQKVEFLVSFYNNEISEKSEIFDDQFSVERPDGSNFTLKIRSTKLEDSAMYFCASRQVEGPQHFGDGTRLSIL.

The chain uses TRBV27 and TRBJ2-3; 8 bases map to TRBD2. Germline values: CDR1 MNHEY, CDR2 SMNVEV (reference sequence). This CDR3 contains 16 residues. The trim removed 3 bases at V and 4 bases at J, leaving 9 bases unmatched. CDR3 protein: CASSFGGALPADTQYF. The CDR3 DNA is TGTGCCAGCAGTTTCGGGGGGGCGCTCCCCGCAGATACGCAGTATTTT.

The CDR3 nucleotides read TGTGCCAGCAGCCCAGGGGGTTCCTACGAGCAGTACGTC. It translates to CASSPGGSYEQYV. The rearrangement links TRBV6-2 or TRBV6-3 to TRBJ2-7, with 7 bases lining up with TRBD1. J gave up 1 base and V 6 bases, and 3 bases lay outside the gene matches. CDR3 length: 13 amino acids. Germline lookup yields CDR1 MNHEY and CDR2 SVGEGT.

This clone was seen a single time. This rearrangement joins TRBV19 to TRBJ1-1; TRBD1 matches 8 bases. Germline assignment: CDR1 LNHDA and CDR2 SQIVND (reference sequence). V lost 5 bases, J lost 4 bases, and 9 bases stayed unmatched. The CDR3 extends over 15 amino acids. The CDR3 region is CASSSRTGRGTEAFF. The CDR3 DNA reads TGTGCCAGTAGTTCCCGGACAGGGCGGGGCACTGAAGCTTTCTTT.

The V and J genes are TRBV5-1 and TRBJ1-1, with D possibly TRBD1 on 5 matching bases. The CDR3 loop spans 13 amino acids. Germline lookup yields CDR1 SGHRS and CDR2 YFSETQ. V lost 3 bases, J lost 3 bases, and 9 bases lay in between. The CDR3 DNA sequence: TGCGCCAGCAGCTACCAGGGTCACACTGAAGCTTTCTTT. As protein: CASSYQGHTEAFF.

In nucleotides, the CDR3 is TGTGCCAGCAGTTGGGCTACGGGGGGCACTGAAGCTTTCTTT. Translation: CASSWATGGTEAFF. V is TRBV5-5 and J is TRBJ1-1; possibly TRBD1 for D (5 bases). The germline V gene encodes CDR1 SGHKS and CDR2 YYEKEE (reference sequence). The ends were cut back, 5 bases at V and 4 bases at J, with 15 bases in the middle. This CDR3 spans 14 amino acids.

The rearrangement links TRBV2 to TRBJ1-3, with 7 bases lining up with TRBD1. The germline V gene encodes CDR1 SNHLY and CDR2 FYNNEI. Unmatched junction bases numbered 10, after V lost 5 bases and J lost 0 bases. There are 17 residues in the CDR3. In DNA, the CDR3 is TGTGCCAGCAGTCCGCCCTGGACAGGATACTCTGGAAACACCATATATTTT. Translating it yields CASSPPWTGYSGNTIYF.

The chain has TRBV6-5 and TRBJ2-7; possibly TRBD1 for D (5 bases). The CDR3 spans 11 residues. Trimming stripped 8 bases from V and 4 bases from J, with 9 bases between. Germline CDR1 is MNHEY and CDR2 is SVGAGI. The DNA for the CDR3 is TGTGCCAGCGAGACAGCTTACGAGCAGTACGTC. As protein: CASETAYEQYV.

The chain combines TRBV7-3 with TRBJ2-3; 9 bases map to TRBD1. CDR1 is SGHTA, CDR2 FQGTGA, per germline. V gave up 2 bases and J gave up 4 bases; unmatched junction bases: 13. The CDR3 runs 18 residues. Here the CDR3 DNA reads TGTGCCAGCAGCTTAGTGCCCAACAGGGGGCAACGCGCAGATACGCAGTATTTT. Translating it yields CASSLVPNRGQRADTQYF.

This clone was detected once. This chain links TRBV11-1 with TRBJ2-1; 11 bases line up with TRBD2. Per germline, CDR1 SGHAT and CDR2 FQDESV (reference sequence). This CDR3 is built from 15 residues. V gave up 1 base and J gave up 8 bases; unmatched junction bases: 4. The CDR3 loop reads CASSLGSGGADEQFF. DNA for the CDR3: TGTGCCAGCAGCTTAGGTAGCGGGGGGGCCGATGAGCAGTTCTTC.

V and J are TRBV24-1 and TRBJ1-2; a possible D gene is TRBD1 (6 bases). Germline V gene data show CDR1 as KGHDR and CDR2 as SFDVKD. V was trimmed by 4 bases and J by 8 bases, leaving 13 bases between them. The CDR3 loop spans 13 amino acids. Written as DNA, the CDR3 is TGTGCCACCAGTGACCCAGGGGTCGGGGGCTACACCTTC. This gives the protein CATSDPGVGGYTF.

V gene TRBV5-1 combines with J gene TRBJ1-2, with D unclear. The CDR3 extends over 13 amino acids. Germline V gene data show CDR1 as SGHRS and CDR2 as YFSETQ. Trimming pared 5 bases from V and 4 bases from J, leaving 12 bases between. Written as DNA, the CDR3 is TGCGCCAGCAGTCCTATTTATTCCTATGGCTACACCTTC. It translates to CASSPIYSYGYTF.

The chain uses TRBV6-5 and TRBJ1-2, with 7 bases that match TRBD1. The germline CDR1 and CDR2 sequences are MNHEY and SVGAGI. The CDR3 covers 13 residues. J gave up 8 bases and V 6 bases, and 9 bases lay outside the gene matches. The CDR3 DNA reads as TGTGCCAGCAGGAAAGAGGGGGCAAGGGGCTACACCTTC. It translates to CASRKEGARGYTF.

The V gene is TRBV19, the J gene TRBJ1-1; D perhaps matches TRBD1 (5 bases). This CDR3 region has 13 residues. Looked up from germline, CDR1 is LNHDA and CDR2 is SQIVND (reference sequence). Trimming stripped 2 bases from V and 4 bases from J, with 8 bases between. The CDR3 is CASSIMDTTEAFF. CDR3 coding DNA: TGTGCCAGTAGTATAATGGACACCACTGAAGCTTTCTTT.

V gene TRBV10-1 combines with J gene TRBJ2-1; TRBD2 aligns across 15 bases. There are 14 residues in the CDR3. From germline, CDR1 is WNHNN and CDR2 SYGVQD (reference sequence). V dropped 7 bases and J dropped 12; count of bases not matched to a gene: 7. CDR3 in DNA: TGCGCCAGCACAGGGACTAGCGGGGGGCAGCGGCAGTTCTTC. This codes for CASTGTSGGQRQFF.

This sequence joins TRBV10-2 and TRBJ1-1, with D tentatively TRBD1 (6 bases). The germline gives CDR1 WSHSY, CDR2 SAAADI. CDR3 size: 13 residues. V shed 7 bases and J shed 2 bases, with 11 bases lying between them. CDR3 protein: CASIMTGNTEAFF. Here the CDR3 DNA reads TGCGCCAGCATTATGACAGGCAACACTGAAGCTTTCTTT.

The V call is TRBV14, the J call TRBJ2-2, with TRBD2 matching 8 bases. Germline V gene sequence: CDR1 SGHDN, CDR2 FVKESK. Losses at the gene ends were 8 bases for V and 3 bases for J; bases not matched to a gene: 23. The CDR3 sequence is 20 residues long. CDR3 bases: TGTGCCAGCCCACAAGTAGGAGCGGGAGTGGGGTGTTGCGACACCGGGGAGCTGTTTTTT. Its protein product is CASPQVGAGVGCCDTGELFF.

The rearrangement joins TRBV19 to TRBJ1-1; a possible D gene is TRBD1 (6 bases). This CDR3 spans 16 amino acids. The V gene lost 3 bases and the J gene lost 0 bases, with 14 bases spanning the gap. From germline, CDR1 is LNHDA and CDR2 SQIVND (reference sequence). CDR3 DNA: TGTGCCAGTAGTATGGGGGCCGGCAGGCTGAACACTGAAGCTTTCTTT. Protein product: CASSMGAGRLNTEAFF. The whole variable domain, filled in from reference TRBV19 and TRBJ1-1, reads DGGITQSPKYLFRKEGQNVTLSCEQNLNHDAMYWYRQDPGQGLRLIYYSQIVNDFQKGDIAEGYSVSREKKESFPLTVTSAQKNPTAFYLCASSMGAGRLNTEAFFGQGTRLTVV.

The rearrangement joins TRBV7-9 to TRBJ1-1; tentatively, D is TRBD1 (5 bases). Germline V CDR1 and CDR2: SEHNR, FQNEAQ (reference sequence). V was cut by 5 bases and J by 11 bases, with 15 bases left in between. The CDR3 covers 12 residues. CDR3 in amino acids: CASSRGRMEAFF. DNA of the CDR3: TGTGCCAGCAGCCGGGGGAGGATGGAGGCTTTCTTT.

The rearrangement uses TRBV24-1 and TRBJ2-2, with D possibly being TRBD1 (5 bases). The CDR3 totals 14 residues. The V gene's germline CDR1 is KGHDR and CDR2 SFDVKD. V shed 5 bases and J shed 2 bases, with 8 bases lying between them. This CDR3 is CATSGGANTGELFF. CDR3 DNA sequence: TGTGCCACCAGTGGGGGCGCTAACACCGGGGAGCTGTTTTTT.